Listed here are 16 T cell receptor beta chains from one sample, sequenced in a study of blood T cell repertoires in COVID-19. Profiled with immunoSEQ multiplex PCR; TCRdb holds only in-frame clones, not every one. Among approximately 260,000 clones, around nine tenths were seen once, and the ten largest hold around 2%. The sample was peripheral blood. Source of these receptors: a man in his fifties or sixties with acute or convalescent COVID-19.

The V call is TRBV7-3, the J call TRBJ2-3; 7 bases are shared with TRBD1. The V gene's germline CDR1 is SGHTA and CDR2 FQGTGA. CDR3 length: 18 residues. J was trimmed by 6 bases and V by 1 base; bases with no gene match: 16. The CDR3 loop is CASSLSLGTVRTSDTQYF. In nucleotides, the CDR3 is TGTGCCAGCAGCTTAAGCCTCGGGACAGTCCGGACGTCGGATACGCAGTATTTT.

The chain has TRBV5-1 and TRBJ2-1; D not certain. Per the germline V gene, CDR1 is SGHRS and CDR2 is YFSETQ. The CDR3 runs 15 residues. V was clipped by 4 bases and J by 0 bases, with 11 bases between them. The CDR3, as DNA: TGCGCCAGCAGCCCGCGAGTAGTCTCCTACAATGAGCAGTTCTTC. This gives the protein CASSPRVVSYNEQFF.

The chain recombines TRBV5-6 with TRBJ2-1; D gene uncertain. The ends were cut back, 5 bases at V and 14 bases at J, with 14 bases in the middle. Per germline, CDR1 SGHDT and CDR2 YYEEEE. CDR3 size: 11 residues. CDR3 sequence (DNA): TGTGCCAGCAGTCGTGGGCCACGAGAGTTCTTC. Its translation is CASSRGPREFF.

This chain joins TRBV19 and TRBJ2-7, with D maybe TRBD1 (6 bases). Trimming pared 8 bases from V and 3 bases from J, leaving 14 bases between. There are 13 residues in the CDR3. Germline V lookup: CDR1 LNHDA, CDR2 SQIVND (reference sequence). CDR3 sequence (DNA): TGTGCCAGTTCACAACAGGGCGGCTACGAGCAGTACTTC. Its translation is CASSQQGGYEQYF.

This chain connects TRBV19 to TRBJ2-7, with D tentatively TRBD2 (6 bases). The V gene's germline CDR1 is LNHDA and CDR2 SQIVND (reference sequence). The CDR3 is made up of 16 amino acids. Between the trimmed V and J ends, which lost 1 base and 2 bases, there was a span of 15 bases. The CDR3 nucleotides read TGTGCCAGTAGTATAGGAGGAGGAGGGCCCACCTACGAGCAGTACTTC. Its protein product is CASSIGGGGPTYEQYF.

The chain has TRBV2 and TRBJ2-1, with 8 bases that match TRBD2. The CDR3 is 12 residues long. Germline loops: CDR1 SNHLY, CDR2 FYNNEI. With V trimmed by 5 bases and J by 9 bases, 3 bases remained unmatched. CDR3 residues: CASSFSGVEQFF. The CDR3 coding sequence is TGTGCCAGCAGTTTTAGCGGGGTTGAGCAGTTCTTC.

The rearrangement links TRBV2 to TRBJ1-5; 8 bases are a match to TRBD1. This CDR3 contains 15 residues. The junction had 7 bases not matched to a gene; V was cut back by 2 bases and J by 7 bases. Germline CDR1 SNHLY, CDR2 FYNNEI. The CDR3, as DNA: TGTGCCAGCAGTGAACAACCAGGGGGCAGCCAGCCCCAGCATTTT. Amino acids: CASSEQPGGSQPQHF. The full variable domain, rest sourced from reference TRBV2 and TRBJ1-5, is EPEVTQTPSHQVTQMGQEVILRCVPISNHLYFYWYRQILGQKVEFLVSFYNNEISEKSEIFDDQFSVERPDGSNFTLKIRSTKLEDSAMYFCASSEQPGGSQPQHFGDGTRLSIL.

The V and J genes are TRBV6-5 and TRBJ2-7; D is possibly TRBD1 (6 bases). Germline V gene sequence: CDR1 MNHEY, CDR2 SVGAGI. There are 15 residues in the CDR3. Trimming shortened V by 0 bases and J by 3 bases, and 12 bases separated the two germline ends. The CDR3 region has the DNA TGTGCCAGCAGTTACTCGGGGCAGACAGGCTACGAGCAGTACTTC. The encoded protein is CASSYSGQTGYEQYF.

This CDR3 is CASSLGGAVMNTEAFF. CDR3 nucleotide sequence: TGCGCCAGCAGCTTGGGTGGTGCAGTTATGAACACTGAAGCTTTCTTT. The rearrangement links TRBV5-1 to TRBJ1-1; D unresolved. Germline loops: CDR1 SGHRS, CDR2 YFSETQ. CDR3 length equals 16 residues. V lost 0 bases to trimming and J lost 0 bases, with 12 bases between them. Based on the CDR3 plus reference TRBV5-1 and TRBJ1-1, the full variable domain is KAGVTQTPRYLIKTRGQQVTLSCSPISGHRSVSWYQQTPGQGLQFLFEYFSETQRNKGNFPGRFSGRQFSNSRSEMNVSTLELGDSALYLCASSLGGAVMNTEAFFGQGTRLTVV.

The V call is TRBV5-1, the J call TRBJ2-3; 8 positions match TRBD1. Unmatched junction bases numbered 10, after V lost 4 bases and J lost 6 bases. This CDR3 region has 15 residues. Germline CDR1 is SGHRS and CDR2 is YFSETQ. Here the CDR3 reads CASSLPGQEGDTQYF. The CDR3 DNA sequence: TGCGCCAGCAGCCTGCCGGGACAGGAAGGTGATACGCAGTATTTT.

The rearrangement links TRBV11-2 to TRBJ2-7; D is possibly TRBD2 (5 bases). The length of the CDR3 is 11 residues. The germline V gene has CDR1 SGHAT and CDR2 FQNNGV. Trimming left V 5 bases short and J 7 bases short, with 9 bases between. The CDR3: CASSRGQEQYF. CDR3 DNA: TGTGCCAGCAGCCGAGGGCAGGAGCAGTACTTC.

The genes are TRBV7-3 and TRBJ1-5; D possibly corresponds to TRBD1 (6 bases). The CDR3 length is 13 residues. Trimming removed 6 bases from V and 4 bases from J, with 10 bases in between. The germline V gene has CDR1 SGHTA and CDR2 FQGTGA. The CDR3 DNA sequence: TGTGCCAGCAGTTCTAGGGGGAATCAGCCCCAGCATTTT. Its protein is CASSSRGNQPQHF.

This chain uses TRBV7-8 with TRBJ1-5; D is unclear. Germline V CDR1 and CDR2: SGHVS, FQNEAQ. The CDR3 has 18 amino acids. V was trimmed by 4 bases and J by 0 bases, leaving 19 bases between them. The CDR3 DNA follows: TGTGCCAGCAGCTACCGTTCCTGGGAGCAACCTAGCAATCAGCCCCAGCATTTT. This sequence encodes CASSYRSWEQPSNQPQHF.

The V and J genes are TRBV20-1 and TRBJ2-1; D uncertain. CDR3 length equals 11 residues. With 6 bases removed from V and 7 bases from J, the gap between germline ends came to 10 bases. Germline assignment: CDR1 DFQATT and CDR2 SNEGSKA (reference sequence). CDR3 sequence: CSADRRNEQFF. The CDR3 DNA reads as TGCAGTGCCGATCGGAGAAATGAGCAGTTCTTC.

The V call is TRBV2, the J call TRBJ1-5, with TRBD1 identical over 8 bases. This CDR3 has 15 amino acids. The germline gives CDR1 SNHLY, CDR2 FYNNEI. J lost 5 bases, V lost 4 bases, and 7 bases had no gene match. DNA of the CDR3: TGTGCCAGCAGTGGACAGGGGTCTGAATATCAGCCCCAGCATTTT. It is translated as CASSGQGSEYQPQHF.

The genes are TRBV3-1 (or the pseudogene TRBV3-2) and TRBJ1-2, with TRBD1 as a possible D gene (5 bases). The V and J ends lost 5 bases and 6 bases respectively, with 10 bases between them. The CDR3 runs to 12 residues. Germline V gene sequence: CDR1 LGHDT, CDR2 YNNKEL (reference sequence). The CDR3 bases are TGTGCCAGCAGCACTTGGGGCGATGGCTACACCTTC. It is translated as CASSTWGDGYTF.